This T cell receptor (beta chain) was recorded in a study of T cell repertoires in cytomegalovirus infection. TCRdb fed the reads into MiXCR, producing one record per CDR3 protein. Of more than 500,000 distinct CDR3 sequences in the sample, approximately 15% were seen once. This clonotype has only a few counts. This may be a read error: a much more frequent sequence differs by one nucleotide. The CDR3 length is 12 residues. Trimming left V 3 bases short and J 3 bases short, with 3 bases between. The germline V gene has CDR1 LGHDT and CDR2 YNNKEL (reference sequence). Material: CD8+ T cells from PBMCs. The sequence was obtained from a human donor in good health (CMV status not recorded). Some clones in this sample may be carry-over from other donors' samples. The V call is TRBV3-1, the J call TRBJ2-1; D is uncertain. The CDR3 loop reads CASSQYYNEQFF. Here the CDR3 DNA reads TGTGCCAGCAGCCAGTACTACAATGAGCAGTTCTTC.